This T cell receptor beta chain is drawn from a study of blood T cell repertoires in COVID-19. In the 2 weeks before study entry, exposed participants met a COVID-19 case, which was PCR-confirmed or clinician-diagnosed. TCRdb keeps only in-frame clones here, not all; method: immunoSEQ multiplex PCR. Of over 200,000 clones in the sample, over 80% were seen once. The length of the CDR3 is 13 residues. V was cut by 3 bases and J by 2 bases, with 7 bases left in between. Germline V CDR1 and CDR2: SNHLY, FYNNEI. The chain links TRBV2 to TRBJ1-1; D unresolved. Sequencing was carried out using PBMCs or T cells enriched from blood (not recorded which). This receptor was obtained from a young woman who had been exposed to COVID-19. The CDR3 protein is CASSDRLNTEAFF. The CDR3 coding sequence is TGTGCCAGCAGTGACAGATTAAACACTGAAGCTTTCTTT.